The clone carrying this TCR beta chain was observed many times. Its antigen remains unidentified. HTBI primers from iRepertoire and Arm-PCR of CDR3 regions yielded the TCR beta libraries. Authors' data handling: Sample data revealed approximately 56 TRBV and about 15 TRBJ segments. TCRdb re-called the multiplex PCR reads through MiXCR, storing one row per CDR3 protein. TCRdb, not the authors, supplied the V and J calls. The sample lists more than 450,000 distinct CDR3 sequences; 16% were seen once. These data come from a study of regulatory T cells in long-lasting Graves disease. About the research overall: Recently diagnosed Graves' patients had received antithyroid drugs for under 3 months.

Time point given: newly diagnosed GD, antithyroid drugs for less than 3 months. Preparation of the TCR library used RNA extracted from PBMCs. General study findings and limits: The number of shared public clonotypes was higher in persistent patients (2,741) than new patients (966).

With V trimmed by 4 bases and J by 1 base, 3 bases remained unmatched. The CDR3 spans 14 residues. In germline, CDR1 is MDHEN, CDR2 SYDVKM. These sequences were also reported in another study, on T cells in Graves' hyperthyroidism and ophthalmopathy. As reported in that work: Most clonotypes that expanded in the thyroid above 0.001 also showed up in blood.

The TCR originated in a man aged 40-55 years with Graves disease. The chain links TRBV28 to TRBJ2-7, with 8 nucleotides matching TRBD1. The material was peripheral blood mononuclear cells (PBMCs), obtained at new diagnosis, from a patient treated with antithyroid drugs. The DNA of the CDR3 is TGTGCCAGCAGTTGGGACAGGCCATCCTACGAGCAGTACTTC. It specifies CASSWDRPSYEQYF.